This T cell receptor (beta chain) was identified in a study of cytomegalovirus exposure and HLA in healthy donors. Study summary: The early release's HLA-typed donors yielded 80 million to 95 million unique TCRs. Findings and limits, study-wide: The authors reported that TCR beta sequences could predict HLA-A and HLA-B alleles. These predictions were accurate for most subjects in the first cohort. Later work found that TCR association rates differed between HLA loci; DRB1 had the most and HLA-C the fewest.

Concerning this clone itself: Its antigen remains unidentified.

With 60 Vbeta and 13 Jbeta primers, the PCR was carried out. TCRdb keeps only in-frame clones here, not all; method: immunoSEQ multiplex PCR. The sample has 33,000 or so clones, approximately 90% seen once. The receptor's source is a woman aged 18 to 35 in good health and CMV-seronegative. Sequenced input: PBMCs.

Here the CDR3 reads CASSEGSSSNQPQHF. CDR3 sequence (DNA): TGTGCCAGCAGTGAAGGGTCCAGTAGCAATCAGCCCCAGCATTTT. The chain is built from TRBV2 and TRBJ1-5; D not certain. With 1 base removed from V and 0 bases from J, the gap between germline ends came to 7 bases. The CDR3 totals 15 residues. Germline CDR1 SNHLY, CDR2 FYNNEI.